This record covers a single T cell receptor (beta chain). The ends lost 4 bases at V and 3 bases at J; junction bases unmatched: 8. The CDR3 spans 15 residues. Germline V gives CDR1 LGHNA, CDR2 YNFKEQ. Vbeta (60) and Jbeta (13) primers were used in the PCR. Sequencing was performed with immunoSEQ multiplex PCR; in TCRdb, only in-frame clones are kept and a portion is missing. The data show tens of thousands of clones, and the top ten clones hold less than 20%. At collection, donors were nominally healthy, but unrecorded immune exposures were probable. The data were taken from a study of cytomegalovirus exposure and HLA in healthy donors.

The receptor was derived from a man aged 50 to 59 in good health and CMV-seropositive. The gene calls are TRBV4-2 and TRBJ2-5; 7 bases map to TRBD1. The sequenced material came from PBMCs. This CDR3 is CASSLQDRSEETQYF. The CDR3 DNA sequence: TGTGCCAGCAGCCTTCAGGACAGGTCAGAAGAGACCCAGTACTTC.